This TCR beta chain was recovered during a study of OX40 agonist ivuxolimab in advanced cancers. Study-level information: Hepatocellular carcinoma, melanoma, renal cell or head and neck cancer was diagnosed in the dose-escalation patients. Of the participants, 40% had some prior anti-PD-1, anti-PD-L1 or anti-CTLA-4 therapy, which was allowed.

Sequencing was performed with immunoSEQ multiplex PCR; in TCRdb, only in-frame clones are kept and a portion is missing. The data hold roughly 61,000 clones, with about 86% observed a single time. Study observations and caveats: Also present in some nonresponders was a low level of normalized T-cell clonal expansion.

With baseline, cycle 4 day 1, and cycle 7 day 1 as timepoints, blood was sampled. V lost 1 base and J lost 7, with 11 bases in between. The V gene's germline CDR1 is LNHNV and CDR2 YYDKDF (reference sequence). CDR3 length equals 14 residues. With respect to this clone: Its antigen is as yet unknown.

The chain links TRBV15 to TRBJ2-1; D is unresolved. The receptor was isolated from an adult with an advanced solid tumor such as melanoma, head and neck, liver or kidney cancer. The sequencing here drew on CD4+ or CD8+ T cells sorted from blood, taken in a trial of the OX40 agonist ivuxolimab. CDR3 sequence reads: CATSRAAPANEQFF. The CDR3 DNA follows: TGTGCCACCAGCAGAGCGGCCCCCGCAAATGAGCAGTTCTTC.